Sequencing of this TCR beta chain was carried out in a study of control samples from healthy donors and cancer patients. CDR1 and CDR2 (germline): SGDLS, YYNGEE. Trimming shortened V by 1 base and J by 1 base, and 9 bases separated the two germline ends. The CDR3 covers 15 residues. TCRdb keeps only in-frame clones here, not all; method: immunoSEQ multiplex PCR. The sample includes roughly 18,000 clones, under 90% of them seen just once. Sequencing was performed on PBMCs. This sequence joins TRBV9 and TRBJ1-3; D remains unclear. The sequence was obtained from a woman between 65 and 79 years old with lung cancer. CDR3 bases: TGTGCCAGCAGCGTATCCGGTTTGTCTGGAAACACCATATATTTT. It encodes CASSVSGLSGNTIYF.